The 24 T cell receptor beta chains below were found in one sample sequenced in a study of tissue T cells after allogeneic stem cell transplantation. Profiling relied on immunoSEQ multiplex PCR, and the TCRdb table lists in-frame clones only, not all of them. The sample gives 17,000 or so clones, roughly 70% of which show up once; 0.75% to 1% is in the top ten. Sample: spleen. The receptors were gathered from a female BALB/c mouse in good health. The MHC haplotype of this mouse line is H2-d.

As for this clone: All gene names here are mouse names. Coverage ceases 1 residue before the CDR3 finishes, and the germline J gene fills in the end. The chain carries TRBV13-3 and TRBJ1-6; TRBD1 matches 7 bases. TRBJ1-6 qualifies as an ORF whose function is uncertain. The junction had 2 bases not matched to a gene; V was cut back by 1 base and J by 4 bases. This CDR3 region has 15 residues. Germline CDR1 is NNHDY and CDR2 is SYVADS. The CDR3 reads CASSDTGEYNSPLYF. The sequenced part of the CDR3 DNA is TGTGCCAGCAGTGATACAGGGGAATATAATTCGCCCCTCTAC.

A word on this clone: Gene names are the mouse ones. The missing CDR3 end, 1 residue past where the read stops, is filled in from the germline J gene. The chain joins TRBV5 to TRBJ1-1; D is unclear. Germline values: CDR1 LGHNA, CDR2 YNLKQL (reference sequence). The V end was cut by 4 bases, the J end by 0 bases, with 6 bases between. The CDR3 covers 13 residues. The CDR3 DNA, read in part, is TGTGCCAGCAGCCCAGAGGCAAACACAGAAGTCTTC. This sequence encodes CASSPEANTEVF. The entire CDR3 is CASSPEANTEVFF.

This clone has only a few counts. The listed genes are named as in mouse. The CDR3 extends 1 residue past the end of the read, so its final part is completed from the germline J gene. The chain combines TRBV31 with TRBJ1-3, with D possibly being TRBD1 (5 bases). The CDR3 is made up of 15 amino acids. V dropped 3 bases and J dropped 0 bases, with 12 bases sitting between them. Per germline, CDR1 GKSSPN and CDR2 SITVG. CDR3 sequence: CAWRWGVNSGNTLYF. Partial CDR3 DNA: TGTGCCTGGAGATGGGGGGTTAATTCTGGAAATACGCTCTAT.

A few counts support this clone. The gene names given are mouse names. Read data end 1 residue before the CDR3 end; the end is taken from the germline J gene. This chain links TRBV15 with TRBJ2-7, with 12 bases aligning to TRBD2. CDR3 length: 15 residues. Germline values: CDR1 SGHND, CDR2 FRSKSL. J was trimmed by 2 bases and V by 5 bases; bases with no gene match: 4. The CDR3 loop reads CASSPTGGAPYEQYF. The CDR3 bases that were read are TGTGCCAGCAGTCCGACTGGGGGGGCGCCCTATGAACAGTAC. Filled out from reference TRBV15 and TRBJ2-7, the complete variable domain reads DAGVTQTPRHEVAEKGQTIILKCEPVSGHNDLFWYRQTKIQGLELLSYFRSKSLMEDGGAFKDRFKAEMLNSSFSTLKIQPTEPKDSAVYLCASSPTGGAPYEQYFGPGTRLTVL.

On this clone: Germline and genes: mouse. The read gets to within 1 residue of the CDR3 end, and the germline J gene fills in the rest. V usage is TRBV31 and J usage is TRBJ2-5; D may be TRBD2 (7 bases). Germline CDR1 GKSSPN, CDR2 SITVG. CDR3 length equals 13 residues. The germline V and J ends were trimmed by 3 bases and 4 bases, with 11 bases remaining between them. Incomplete CDR3 DNA: TGTGCCTGGAGCGAGGGGGGGAAAGACACCCAGTAC. As protein: CAWSEGGKDTQY. The whole CDR3 sequence reads CAWSEGGKDTQYF. Based on the CDR3 plus reference TRBV31 and TRBJ2-5, the full variable domain is AQTIHQWPVAEIKAVGSPLSLGCTIKGKSSPNLYWYWQATGGTLQQLFYSITVGQVESVVQLNLSASRPKDDQFILSTEKLLLSHSGFYLCAWSEGGKDTQYFGPGTRLLVL.

Concerning this clone: Germline and genes here are mouse. The read terminates 1 residue ahead of where the CDR3 ends, so the germline J gene completes it. The rearrangement joins TRBV4 to TRBJ2-7, with 7 bases matching TRBD2. The CDR3 is made up of 13 amino acids. J lost 0 bases, V lost 6 bases, and 2 bases had no gene match. The germline CDR1 and CDR2 sequences are LGHDT and YNNKQL (reference sequence). The CDR3 is CASSTGASYEQYF. The DNA read from the CDR3 is TGTGCCAGCAGTACTGGGGCCTCCTATGAACAGTAC.

The count of this clone is one. Each gene name is a mouse one. The read comes to an end 1 residue before the CDR3 does, leaving the germline J gene to fill in the end. The chain recombines TRBV2 with TRBJ1-4; unclear D gene. The ends were cut back, 3 bases at V and 1 base at J, with 6 bases in the middle. This CDR3 contains 14 residues. Germline V gene data show CDR1 as LGHNA and CDR2 as YSYQKL. The DNA read from the CDR3 is TGTGCCAGCAGCCATCCAGGTTCCAACGAAAGATTATTT. Its protein is CASSHPGSNERLF. From start to end, the CDR3 is CASSHPGSNERLFF.

As concerns this clone: Germline and genes: mouse. The read terminates 1 residue before the CDR3 end, so the remaining end is supplied by the germline J gene. The chain is built from TRBV2 and TRBJ2-7; 7 nucleotides align to TRBD2. The V gene's germline CDR1 is LGHNA and CDR2 YSYQKL. CDR3 length: 15 amino acids. Losses at the gene ends were 2 bases for V and 0 bases for J; bases not matched to a gene: 4. Here the CDR3 reads CASSQTWGSSYEQYF. The part of the CDR3 DNA that was read is TGTGCCAGCAGCCAAACCTGGGGGAGCTCCTATGAACAGTAC.

As for this clone: The gene symbols are mouse symbols. The read terminates 1 residue ahead of where the CDR3 ends, so the germline J gene completes it. The chain is built from TRBV14 and TRBJ1-1; 11 nucleotides agree with TRBD1. Germline CDR1 and CDR2: SGHDT and FRDEAV. V lost 9 bases and J lost 4; bases outside the gene matches: 5. The CDR3 has 13 amino acids. The CDR3 bases that were read are TGTGCCAACGGACAGGGGGCAGGCACAGAAGTCTTC. This sequence encodes CANGQGAGTEVF. The complete CDR3 protein is CANGQGAGTEVFF.

A few counts support this clone. The listed genes are named as in mouse. The CDR3 is cut off 1 residue early in the read; its end comes from the germline J gene. V gene TRBV19 combines with J gene TRBJ2-7, with 10 positions matching TRBD2. The germline CDR1 and CDR2 sequences are FNHDT and SITEND (reference sequence). The CDR3 covers 16 residues. After removal of 4 bases from V and 0 bases from J, the junction contained 7 bases not matched to a gene. The CDR3 bases that were read are TGTGCCAGCAGTCCCGGGACTGGGGAGATCTCCTATGAACAGTAC. This sequence encodes CASSPGTGEISYEQY. The whole CDR3 protein reads CASSPGTGEISYEQYF.

Regarding this clone: These gene names are mouse names. The read terminates 1 residue ahead of where the CDR3 ends, so the germline J gene completes it. J is TRBJ2-1 and V is TRBV24, with no clear D. The V gene's germline CDR1 is KGHTA and CDR2 FRNEEI. The CDR3 has 14 amino acids. Trimming cost V 3 bases and J 3 bases, with 9 bases left between them. The CDR3 is CASSLGTAYAEQFF. The DNA read from the CDR3 is TGTGCCAGCAGTCTAGGAACGGCCTATGCTGAGCAGTTC.

Turning to this clone: Gene and germline names: mouse. The observed sequence ends 1 residue before the CDR3 terminus, with the missing tail filled in from the germline J gene. The rearrangement links TRBV5 to TRBJ2-3; 9 nucleotides line up with TRBD2. Looked up from germline, CDR1 is LGHNA and CDR2 is YNLKQL (reference sequence). The trim removed 3 bases at V and 5 bases at J, leaving 0 bases unmatched. CDR3 length equals 13 residues. The covered CDR3 bases are TGTGCCAGCAGCCAGACTGGGGGAGAAACGCTGTAT. Translated: CASSQTGGETLY. The complete CDR3 reads CASSQTGGETLYF.

Note on this clone: Sequence at one end of the junction differs from germline and may be a read error. Any gene name here is a mouse gene name. Read data end 1 residue before the CDR3 end; the end is taken from the germline J gene. In the same sample, other DNA sequences code for this CDR3. The chain joins TRBV5 to TRBJ2-7, with a tentative D call TRBD2 (6 bases). CDR1 and CDR2 from the germline V gene are LGHNA and YNLKQL (reference sequence). The CDR3 length is 16 residues. CDR3 sequence reads: CTSSQDSGLSSYEQYF. The CDR3 DNA, read in part, is TGTACCAGCAGCCAAGATTCAGGACTGAGCTCCTATGAACAGTAC.

This clone was recorded a few times. The germline and genes are mouse ones. The read stops 1 residue short of the end of the CDR3; the missing end is completed from the germline J gene. The genes are TRBV31 and TRBJ1-5; 8 bases are a match to TRBD1. V gave up 1 base and J gave up 6 bases; unmatched junction bases: 2. Germline loops: CDR1 GKSSPN, CDR2 SITVG. The CDR3 extends over 13 amino acids. The CDR3 bases that were read are TGTGCCTGGAGTCAGCAGGGGGCCCAGGCTCCGCTT. Translated, it gives CAWSQQGAQAPL. The full CDR3 protein reads CAWSQQGAQAPLF.

About this clone itself: Gene names denote mouse genes. The CDR3 end falls 1 residue outside the read, so it is completed with the germline J gene. The J gene is TRBJ1-6, the V gene TRBV13-3; 10 bases line up with TRBD1. TRBJ1-6 is an ORF; its function is uncertain. V dropped 4 bases and J dropped 0; count of bases not matched to a gene: 4. CDR1 and CDR2 (germline): NNHDY, SYVADS. The CDR3 covers 17 residues. The sequenced CDR3 bases are TGTGCCAGCAGTCCGGGACAGGGGTATTCCTATAATTCGCCCCTCTAC. Its translation is CASSPGQGYSYNSPLY. The complete CDR3 reads CASSPGQGYSYNSPLYF.

Concerning this clone itself: Gene names and germline refer to mouse. The DNA ends 1 residue before the CDR3 does, and the rest of the CDR3 is filled in from the germline J gene. This chain links TRBV13-3 with TRBJ2-3; 10 positions match TRBD2. V trimming: 0 bases; J trimming: 2 bases; junction bases outside the gene matches: 3. Germline values: CDR1 NNHDY, CDR2 SYVADS. The CDR3 contains 16 residues. Here the CDR3 reads CASSDAWGGFAETLYF. Partial CDR3 DNA: TGTGCCAGCAGTGATGCCTGGGGGGGCTTTGCAGAAACGCTGTAT.

As to this clone: Germline and genes: mouse. The read ends 1 residue shy of where the CDR3 ends; the end is completed using the germline J gene. The J gene is TRBJ1-1, the V gene TRBV13-1, with D hard to call. V lost 4 bases to trimming and J lost 1 base, with 2 bases between them. CDR1 and CDR2 (germline): NSHNY, SYGAGN. The CDR3 loop spans 11 amino acids. CDR3: CASSKNTEVFF. CDR3 DNA, as far as it was read: TGTGCCAGCAGTAAAAACACAGAAGTCTTC.

The count of this clone is one. Gene names and germline refer to mouse. The read finishes 1 residue shy of the CDR3 end, and the germline J gene is used to complete it. The rearrangement uses TRBV13-1 and TRBJ1-1; a weak D match, TRBD1 (6 bases). Trimming stripped 0 bases from V and 2 bases from J, with 8 bases between. The CDR3 spans 14 residues. Germline V gene lookup returns CDR1 NSHNY and CDR2 SYGAGN. The CDR3 sequence is CASSDDRDNTEVFF. The sequenced part of the CDR3 DNA is TGTGCCAGCAGTGATGACAGGGACAACACAGAAGTCTTC.

As regards this clone: Mouse names are used for the genes. The read ends 1 residue before the CDR3 terminus; that terminus is restored from the germline J gene. The chain couples TRBV13-3 to TRBJ2-3; TRBD1 might be the D (6 bases). V lost 0 bases and J lost 4, with 9 bases in between. There are 14 residues in the CDR3. Germline values: CDR1 NNHDY, CDR2 SYVADS. Incomplete CDR3 DNA: TGTGCCAGCAGTGATGTCGGGACAACAGAAACGCTGTAT. This sequence encodes CASSDVGTTETLY. The full CDR3 reads CASSDVGTTETLYF.

Comments on this clone: Mouse germline and gene names are used. The CDR3 extends 1 residue past the end of the read, so its final part is completed from the germline J gene. V and J are TRBV20 and TRBJ2-3; 8 positions agree with TRBD2. The germline gives CDR1 GFQATS, CDR2 STVNSAI. The junction had 5 bases not matched to a gene; V was cut back by 0 bases and J by 3 bases. CDR3 size: 15 residues. This CDR3 is CGARDPLGGAETLYF. The part of the CDR3 DNA that was read is TGTGGTGCTAGGGATCCGCTGGGGGGAGCAGAAACGCTGTAT. The full variable domain, completed using reference TRBV20 and TRBJ2-3, is GALVYQYPRRTICKSGTSMRMECQAVGFQATSVAWYRQSPQKTFELIALSTVNSAIKYEQNFTQEKFPISHPNLSFSSMTVLNAYLEDRGLYLCGARDPLGGAETLYFGSGTRLTVL.

For this clone: These gene names are mouse names. Read data end 1 residue before the CDR3 end; the end is taken from the germline J gene. The V call is TRBV20, the J call TRBJ2-3, with D uncertain. Trimming took 1 base from V and 1 from J, leaving 9 bases between them. Germline V CDR1 and CDR2: GFQATS, STVNSAI. The CDR3 spans 14 residues. The covered CDR3 bases are TGTGGTGCTAGGGGAGGGAGAGGTGCAGAAACGCTGTAT. This gives the protein CGARGGRGAETLY. The CDR3 reads in full as CGARGGRGAETLYF.

A remark on this clone: All gene names here are mouse names. Coverage ceases 1 residue before the CDR3 finishes, and the germline J gene fills in the end. V and J are TRBV13-3 and TRBJ1-2; 8 bases align to TRBD1. V lost 5 bases to trimming and J lost 0 bases; unmatched junction nucleotides: 3. The CDR3 covers 14 residues. Germline V lookup: CDR1 NNHDY, CDR2 SYVADS. The CDR3 bases that were read are TGTGCCAGCAGCCAGGGGGCCGCAAACTCCGACTACACC. Translation gives CASSQGAANSDYT. The CDR3 reads in full as CASSQGAANSDYTF.

A word on this clone: Any gene name here is a mouse gene name. The read terminates 1 residue before the CDR3 end, so the remaining end is supplied by the germline J gene. V usage is TRBV19 and J usage is TRBJ1-3; the match to TRBD1 covers 7 bases. V was clipped by 5 bases and J by 3 bases; unmatched bases: 5. The V gene's germline CDR1 is FNHDT and CDR2 SITEND (reference sequence). The CDR3 has 14 residues. The chain's CDR3 is CASRQTGVGNTLYF. The CDR3 DNA, read in part, is TGTGCCAGCAGACAAACAGGGGTTGGAAATACGCTCTAT.

As to this clone: Mouse germline and gene names are used. The sequenced fragment ends 1 residue before the CDR3 boundary, so the rest is inferred from the germline J gene. The chain couples TRBV19 to TRBJ2-4; a weak D match, TRBD1 (5 bases). Trimming removed 2 bases from V and 3 bases from J, with 7 bases in between. From germline, CDR1 is FNHDT and CDR2 SITEND (reference sequence). The CDR3 consists of 13 residues. Partial CDR3 DNA: TGTGCCAGCAGTATGCAGGGCCAAAACACCTTGTAC. This gives the protein CASSMQGQNTLY. The entire CDR3 sequence reads CASSMQGQNTLYF.